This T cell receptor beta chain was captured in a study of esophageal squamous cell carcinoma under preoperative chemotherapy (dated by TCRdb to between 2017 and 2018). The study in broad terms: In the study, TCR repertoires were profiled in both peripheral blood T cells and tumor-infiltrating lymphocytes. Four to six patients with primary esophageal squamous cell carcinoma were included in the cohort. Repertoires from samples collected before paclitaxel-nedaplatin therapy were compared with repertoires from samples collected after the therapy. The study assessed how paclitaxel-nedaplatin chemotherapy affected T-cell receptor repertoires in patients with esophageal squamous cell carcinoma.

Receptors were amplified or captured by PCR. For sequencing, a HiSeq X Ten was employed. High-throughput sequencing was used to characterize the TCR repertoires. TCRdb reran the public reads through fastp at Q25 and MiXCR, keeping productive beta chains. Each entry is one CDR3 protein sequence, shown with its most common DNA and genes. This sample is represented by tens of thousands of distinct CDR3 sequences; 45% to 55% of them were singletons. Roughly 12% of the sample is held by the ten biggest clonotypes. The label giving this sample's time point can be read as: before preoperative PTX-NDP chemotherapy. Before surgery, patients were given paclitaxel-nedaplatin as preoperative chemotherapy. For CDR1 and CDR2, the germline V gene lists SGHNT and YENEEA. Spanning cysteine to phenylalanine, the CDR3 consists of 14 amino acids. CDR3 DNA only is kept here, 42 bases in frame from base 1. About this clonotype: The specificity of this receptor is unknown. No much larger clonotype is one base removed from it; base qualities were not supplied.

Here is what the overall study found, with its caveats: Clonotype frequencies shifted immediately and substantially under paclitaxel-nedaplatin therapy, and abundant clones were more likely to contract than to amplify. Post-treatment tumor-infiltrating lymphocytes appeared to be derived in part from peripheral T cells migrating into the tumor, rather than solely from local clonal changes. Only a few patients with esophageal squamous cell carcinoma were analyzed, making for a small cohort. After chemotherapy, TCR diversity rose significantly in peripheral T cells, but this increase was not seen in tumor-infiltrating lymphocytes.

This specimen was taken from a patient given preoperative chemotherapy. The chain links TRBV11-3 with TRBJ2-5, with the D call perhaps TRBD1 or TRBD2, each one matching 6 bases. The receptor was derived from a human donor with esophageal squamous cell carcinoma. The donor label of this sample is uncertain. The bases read TGTGCGGCTGACGGGGGCCGAGCCCGAGATACCCAGTACTTC. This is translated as CAADGGRARDTQYF. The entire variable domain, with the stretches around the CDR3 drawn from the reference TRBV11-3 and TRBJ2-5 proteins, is EAGVVQSPRYKIIEKKQPVAFWCNPISGHNTLYWYLQNLGQGPELLIRYENEEAVDDSQLPKDRFSAERLKGVDSTLKIQPAELGDSAVYLCAADGGRARDTQYFGPGTRLLVL.